This section outlines one TCR beta chain sequence together with its context. The antigen is not known. These data come from a study of T cell responses to AZD1222 COVID-19 vaccine. Study-level findings and limits: Reportedly, nearly half of unique spike TCRs recognized epitopes outside B.1.351/B.1.1.7 mutations. Baseline antibody screening turned up just a handful of seropositive AZD1222 recipients. Repertoires were collected only later (after the peak T cell response had occurred).

Repertoires were generated with immunoSEQ multiplex PCR, while TCRdb's copy carries only in-frame clones and drops some. This sample has around 100,000 clones; about 92% occur once, and the top ten carry 1% to 1.5%. V was trimmed by 4 bases and J by 3 bases, leaving 16 bases between them. The CDR3 totals 16 residues. CDR1 is LNHDA and CDR2 is SQIVND in the germline V gene (reference sequence). The specimen was peripheral blood, collected on day 0 of AZD1222 vaccination. The clonotype originates from an adult in good health. The V call is TRBV19, the J call TRBJ1-3; a weak D match, TRBD1 (5 bases). CDR3 amino acids: CASSNPAGSSGNTIYF. The CDR3 coding sequence is TGTGCCAGTAGTAACCCGGCAGGGTCCAGTGGAAACACCATATATTTT.